One sample yielded the 17 T cell receptor beta chains listed below, sequenced in a study of identifying expanded T cells in peripheral blood. This table comes from immunoSEQ multiplex PCR, and its TCRdb copy is limited to in-frame clones, with some not included. The sample has tens of thousands of clones; roughly 84% are singletons. The sequenced sample consisted of blood. The receptors were gathered from a person aged 18 to 75 in good health.

The J gene is TRBJ1-1, the V gene TRBV5-4; 8 nucleotides align to TRBD1. V was pared by 3 bases and J by 1 base, with 5 bases of the junction left unmatched. This CDR3 is built from 15 residues. Germline V gene sequence: CDR1 SGHNT, CDR2 YYREEE (reference sequence). CDR3 nucleotides: TGTGCCAGCAGCTCACCGGGACAGGAGAACACTGAAGCTTTCTTT. Translation gives CASSSPGQENTEAFF.

The chain has TRBV4-2 and TRBJ1-1; D unresolved. The CDR3 has 15 amino acids. The V end lost 1 base, the J end lost 7 bases, and 16 bases lay between the germline ends. CDR1 LGHNA and CDR2 YNFKEQ come from the germline V gene. The CDR3 sequence is CASSQVVSGFGEAFF. CDR3 sequence (DNA): TGTGCCAGCAGCCAAGTGGTGTCGGGTTTCGGTGAAGCTTTCTTT.

This rearrangement joins TRBV7-9 to TRBJ1-2; D perhaps matches TRBD1 (6 bases). The germline V gene has CDR1 SEHNR and CDR2 FQNEAQ (reference sequence). Trimming cost V 5 bases and J 3 bases, with 19 bases left between them. CDR3 length: 16 amino acids. CDR3 coding DNA: TGTGCCAGCAGCCACGGGACACCCCCCAGGTACTATGGCTACACCTTC. Amino acid sequence: CASSHGTPPRYYGYTF.

This sequence joins TRBV4-1 and TRBJ2-7, with D perhaps TRBD1 (6 bases). Trimming took off 0 bases at V and 6 bases at J, with 15 bases between the two ends. This CDR3 contains 15 residues. Looked up from germline, CDR1 is MGHRA and CDR2 is YSYEKL. The CDR3, as DNA: TGCGCCAGCAGCCAAGATCTGGGACAAAGGAGCGAGCAGTACTTC. This codes for CASSQDLGQRSEQYF.

The chain uses TRBV9 and TRBJ2-1; maybe TRBD1 (5 bases). V lost 0 bases, J lost 4 bases, and 11 bases lay in between. CDR1 is SGDLS, CDR2 YYNGEE, per germline. The CDR3 has 15 amino acids. CDR3 in amino acids: CASSVDPQGYNEQFF. The CDR3 DNA sequence: TGTGCCAGCAGCGTAGATCCGCAGGGTTACAATGAGCAGTTCTTC.

CDR3 sequence (DNA): TGTGCCAGCAGCACGGGCGACAGGGGCGCAAACAATGAGCAGTTCTTC. Encoded protein: CASSTGDRGANNEQFF. V is TRBV5-4 and J is TRBJ2-1; the match to TRBD1 covers 8 bases. Trimming removed 4 bases from V and 5 bases from J; junction bases left unmatched: 11. Germline CDR1 reads SGHNT; CDR2 reads YYREEE (reference sequence). CDR3 length: 16 residues.

This chain links TRBV10-3 with TRBJ1-2; 7 positions agree with TRBD1. J was trimmed by 6 bases and V by 4 bases; bases with no gene match: 5. Germline V lookup: CDR1 ENHRY, CDR2 SYGVKD. This CDR3 comprises 13 residues. Written as DNA, the CDR3 is TGTGCCATCAGTGCAAGGCAGGGGGATGGCTACACCTTC. It encodes CAISARQGDGYTF.

In its sample, this clone was seen once. The chain combines TRBV19 with TRBJ2-3; D is unclear. The CDR3 runs 13 residues. Per the germline V gene, CDR1 is LNHDA and CDR2 is SQIVND (reference sequence). Trimming stripped 6 bases from V and 8 bases from J, with 15 bases between. CDR3 nucleotides: TGTGCCAGTAGACCGCAGGTCTCGGGTACGCAGTATTTT. Its translation: CASRPQVSGTQYF.

V gene TRBV10-3 combines with J gene TRBJ2-7, with a tentative D call TRBD1 (5 bases). Germline V gene data show CDR1 as ENHRY and CDR2 as SYGVKD. Deletions cut 2 bases from V and 3 bases from J, with 14 bases between. The CDR3 is made up of 15 amino acids. CDR3 residues: CAISEGPDSDYEQYF. CDR3 bases: TGTGCCATCAGTGAGGGACCCGACAGTGACTACGAGCAGTACTTC.

The chain recombines TRBV2 with TRBJ2-3; tentative D call: TRBD2 (5 bases). Germline V CDR1 and CDR2: SNHLY, FYNNEI. V was trimmed by 10 bases and J by 2 bases, leaving 10 bases between them. The length of the CDR3 is 12 residues. CDR3 amino acids: CAKGRDTDTQYF. The CDR3 DNA sequence: TGTGCCAAGGGCCGGGACACAGATACGCAGTATTTT.

V is TRBV5-1 and J is TRBJ2-7; TRBD2 aligns across 14 bases. This CDR3 spans 19 amino acids. Germline assignment: CDR1 SGHRS and CDR2 YFSETQ. The trim removed 4 bases at V and 2 bases at J, leaving 14 bases unmatched. DNA of the CDR3: TGCGCCAGCAGCGGCCGCGCCGGGACTAGCGGGAGTGCCACCTACGAGCAGTACTTC. It codes for CASSGRAGTSGSATYEQYF.

The genes are TRBV27 and TRBJ2-1; 12 positions match TRBD2. The CDR3 loop spans 16 amino acids. Germline CDR1 and CDR2: MNHEY and SMNVEV (reference sequence). Germline trimming cut 2 bases from V and 6 bases from J; bases unmatched to any gene: 5. The CDR3 region has the DNA TGTGCCAGCAGTTTAACTCCTAGCGGGAGGGCCAATGAGCAGTTCTTC. Translation: CASSLTPSGRANEQFF.

This chain connects TRBV28 to TRBJ1-4, with 11 bases fitting TRBD1. The CDR3 has 16 residues. The trim removed 1 base at V and 7 bases at J, leaving 5 bases unmatched. Germline V CDR1 and CDR2: MDHEN, SYDVKM. The CDR3 reads CASSLFGQGAAEKLFF. DNA of the CDR3: TGTGCCAGCAGTTTATTTGGACAGGGGGCGGCTGAAAAACTGTTTTTT.

The genes are TRBV6-5 and TRBJ1-2; no definite D call. From germline, CDR1 is MNHEY and CDR2 SVGAGI. Trimming took 2 bases from V and 5 from J, leaving 9 bases between them. This CDR3 is built from 13 residues. In DNA form, the CDR3 reads TGTGCCAGCAGTTACGATTACGGGTATGGCTACACCTTC. It is translated as CASSYDYGYGYTF.

V and J are TRBV9 and TRBJ1-3; weak D call: TRBD1 (6 bases). The V gene lost 4 bases and the J gene lost 2 bases, with 16 bases spanning the gap. Germline V gene data show CDR1 as SGDLS and CDR2 as YYNGEE. There are 16 residues in the CDR3. The CDR3 reads CASSPTDRSPGNTIYF. In DNA form, the CDR3 reads TGTGCCAGCAGCCCGACTGACAGGTCCCCTGGAAACACCATATATTTT.

The chain couples TRBV14 to TRBJ2-2; D gene unclear. The germline gives CDR1 SGHDN, CDR2 FVKESK. The CDR3 runs to 14 residues. Trimming pared 0 bases from V and 6 bases from J, leaving 8 bases between. In nucleotides, the CDR3 is TGTGCCAGCAGCCAAGAATCCCGGGCCGGGGAGCTGTTTTTT. Protein product: CASSQESRAGELFF. The full variable domain, with the rest looked up from reference TRBV14 and TRBJ2-2, is EAGVTQFPSHSVIEKGQTVTLRCDPISGHDNLYWYRRVMGKEIKFLLHFVKESKQDESGMPNNRFLAERTGGTYSTLKVQPAELEDSGVYFCASSQESRAGELFFGEGSRLTVL.

This rearrangement joins TRBV29-1 to TRBJ1-1, with D hard to call. The germline CDR1 and CDR2 sequences are SQVTM and ANQGSEA. V lost 5 bases, J lost 6 bases, and 16 bases lay in between. The CDR3 has 13 amino acids. CDR3 in amino acids: CSVPRTEVPEAFF. The CDR3, as DNA: TGCAGCGTTCCTCGTACAGAGGTCCCTGAAGCTTTCTTT.